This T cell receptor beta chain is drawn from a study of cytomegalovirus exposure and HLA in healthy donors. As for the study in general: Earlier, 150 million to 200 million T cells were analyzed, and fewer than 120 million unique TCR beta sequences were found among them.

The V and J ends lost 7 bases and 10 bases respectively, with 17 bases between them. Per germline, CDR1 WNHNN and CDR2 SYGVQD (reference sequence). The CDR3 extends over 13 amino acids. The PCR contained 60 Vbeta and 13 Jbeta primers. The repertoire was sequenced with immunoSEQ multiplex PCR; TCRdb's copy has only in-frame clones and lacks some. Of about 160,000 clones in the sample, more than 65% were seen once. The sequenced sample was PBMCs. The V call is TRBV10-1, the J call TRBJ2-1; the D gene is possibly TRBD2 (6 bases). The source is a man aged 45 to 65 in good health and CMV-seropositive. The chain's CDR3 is CASTGRDSGEQFF. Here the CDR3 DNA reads TGCGCCAGCACAGGCCGGGACTCGGGAGAGCAGTTCTTC.